These 27 T cell receptor beta chains came from one sample sequenced in a study of shared clonotypes between healthy human individuals. Assay: immunoSEQ multiplex PCR; the TCRdb copy retains only in-frame clones and omits some. The table lists approximately 440,000 clones, 75% to 80% of them singletons. The source material was PBMCs. The origin of the receptors is a woman between 35 and 50 years old in good health. Some clones in this sample may be carry-over from other donors' samples.

This clone was detected many times. The chain carries TRBV4-3 and TRBJ2-1; 12 nucleotides align to TRBD2. Per germline, CDR1 LGHNA and CDR2 YSLEER. The CDR3 contains 21 residues. Trimming removed 0 bases from V and 0 bases from J; junction bases left unmatched: 12. The CDR3 DNA follows: TGCGCCAGCAGCCAAGAAGATATCCCTAGCGGGAGGGTGAGCTCCTACAATGAGCAGTTCTTC. Protein: CASSQEDIPSGRVSSYNEQFF.

Ten or more counts support this clone. V is TRBV4-2 and J is TRBJ1-4; 9 bases match TRBD1. The trim removed 1 base at V and 7 bases at J, leaving 4 bases unmatched. The CDR3 sequence is 15 residues long. Germline V gives CDR1 LGHNA, CDR2 YNFKEQ. CDR3 sequence reads: CASSQGDRGTEKLFF. CDR3 sequence (DNA): TGTGCCAGCAGCCAAGGCGACAGGGGGACTGAAAAACTGTTTTTT.

This clone showed up many times. The chain uses TRBV4-1 and TRBJ2-3; D is unresolved. There are 16 residues in the CDR3. The germline gives CDR1 MGHRA, CDR2 YSYEKL. V was clipped by 2 bases and J by 1 base, with 13 bases between them. This CDR3 reads CASSQSPLRGTDTQYF. CDR3 DNA: TGCGCCAGCAGCCAATCCCCATTGAGAGGCACAGATACGCAGTATTTT.

This rearrangement joins TRBV28 to TRBJ1-1, with no clear D. The CDR3 runs 14 residues. Germline CDR1 MDHEN, CDR2 SYDVKM. Trimming shortened V by 1 base and J by 2 bases, and 8 bases separated the two germline ends. The CDR3 is CASSLYKQNTEAFF. The CDR3 region has the DNA TGTGCCAGCAGTTTATATAAACAAAACACTGAAGCTTTCTTT.

The V gene is TRBV30, the J gene TRBJ1-2; 8 bases are a match to TRBD1. Germline V CDR1 and CDR2: GTSNPN, SVGIG (reference sequence). Trimming took 2 bases from V and 7 from J; bases not matched to a gene: 6. CDR3 size: 13 residues. The CDR3 loop is CAWSPRDRSGYTF. CDR3 bases: TGTGCCTGGAGTCCTCGGGACAGGAGTGGCTACACCTTC. The full variable domain, rest sourced from reference TRBV30 and TRBJ1-2, is SQTIHQWPATLVQPVGSPLSLECTVEGTSNPNLYWYRQAAGRGLQLLFYSVGIGQISSEVPQNLSASRPQDRQFILSSKKLLLSDSGFYLCAWSPRDRSGYTFGSGTRLTVV.

For the CDR3, the DNA is TGCGCCAGCAGCTTGGTTGGTGCCGGGGAGCTGTTTTTT. Protein product: CASSLVGAGELFF. This chain connects TRBV5-1 to TRBJ2-2; D is unclear. The CDR3 covers 13 residues. Germline CDR1 SGHRS, CDR2 YFSETQ. V was trimmed by 0 bases and J by 6 bases, leaving 6 bases between them. Full variable domain (missing parts from reference TRBV5-1 and TRBJ2-2): KAGVTQTPRYLIKTRGQQVTLSCSPISGHRSVSWYQQTPGQGLQFLFEYFSETQRNKGNFPGRFSGRQFSNSRSEMNVSTLELGDSALYLCASSLVGAGELFFGEGSRLTVL.

This chain connects TRBV7-2 to TRBJ2-5; no clear D. Trimming removed 5 bases at V and 0 bases at J, with 13 bases between. The V gene's germline CDR1 is SGHTA and CDR2 FQGNSA. The CDR3 consists of 15 residues. DNA of the CDR3: TGTGCCAGCAGCCCCCCGTGGGGAAACCAAGAGACCCAGTACTTC. Encoded protein: CASSPPWGNQETQYF.

This clone was seen once. This CDR3 is CASGPYEQYF. The CDR3 DNA sequence: TGTGCCAGCGGCCCCTACGAGCAGTACTTC. The chain recombines TRBV27 with TRBJ2-7, with unresolved D. This CDR3 has 10 amino acids. Germline-derived CDR1 and CDR2 are MNHEY and SMNVEV (reference sequence). Trimming removed 8 bases at V and 2 bases at J, with 4 bases between.

The rearrangement joins TRBV28 to TRBJ1-5, with 9 bases that match TRBD1. CDR1 MDHEN and CDR2 SYDVKM come from the germline V gene. The CDR3 loop spans 17 amino acids. J was trimmed by 4 bases and V by 6 bases; bases with no gene match: 13. CDR3 in amino acids: CASSPHSDRGGNQPQHF. In DNA, the CDR3 is TGTGCCAGCAGCCCACACTCGGACAGGGGAGGAAATCAGCCCCAGCATTTT.

V usage is TRBV29-1 and J usage is TRBJ2-7; D not resolved. The CDR3 runs to 12 residues. V lost 6 bases to trimming and J lost 0 bases, with 9 bases between them. From germline, CDR1 is SQVTM and CDR2 ANQGSEA. The CDR3 here is CSVTSISYEQYF. The CDR3 nucleotides are TGCAGCGTAACAAGCATCTCCTACGAGCAGTACTTC.

This chain uses TRBV2 with TRBJ1-2; 7 nucleotides match TRBD1. The CDR3 sequence is 11 residues long. Germline CDR1 and CDR2: SNHLY and FYNNEI. Trimming cost V 5 bases and J 13 bases; bases outside gene matches: 7. For the CDR3, the DNA is TGTGCCAGCAGTTCCGACAGGGCCCCCACCTTC. Protein: CASSSDRAPTF.

Only one count was recorded for this clone. The genes are TRBV28 and TRBJ1-5, with D unresolved. The CDR3 totals 16 residues. V was shortened by 2 bases and J by 4 bases, with 15 bases between the two germline ends. Per the germline V gene, CDR1 is MDHEN and CDR2 is SYDVKM. In nucleotides, the CDR3 is TGTGCCAGCAGTTTAACACGAACGCTAGGGAATCAGCCCCAGCATTTT. As protein: CASSLTRTLGNQPQHF.

The chain has TRBV2 and TRBJ2-5; 7 bases map to TRBD1. Trimming took 1 base from V and 2 from J; bases not matched to a gene: 4. Germline assignment: CDR1 SNHLY and CDR2 FYNNEI. The CDR3 has 15 amino acids. CDR3: CASSEGPRGQETQYF. CDR3 DNA sequence: TGTGCCAGCAGTGAAGGCCCCAGGGGGCAAGAGACCCAGTACTTC.

As for this clone: A read error is possible here, since a much larger clone lies one base away. The same CDR3 arises from other DNA sequences in this sample as well. This chain uses TRBV30 with TRBJ1-1; D is undetermined. This CDR3 region has 13 residues. CDR1 is GTSNPN and CDR2 is SVGIG in the germline V gene (reference sequence). CDR3 region: CAWSVSFGTEAFF. The CDR3 coding sequence is TGTGCCTGGAGTGTGAGTTTTGGCACTGAAGCTTTCTTC.

In this sample, this clone turned up a few times. Because it lacks the conserved phenylalanine or tryptophan at the end, this CDR3 is likely a read error. The rearrangement uses TRBV2 and TRBJ2-7, with a possible D match to TRBD2 (6 bases). CDR3 length: 12 amino acids. Trimming removed 8 bases at V and 6 bases at J, with 14 bases between. Germline-derived CDR1 and CDR2 are SNHLY and FYNNEI. The CDR3 loop is CASGGPAGEQYS. The CDR3 DNA is TGTGCCAGCGGGGGACCAGCGGGCGAGCAGTACTCC.

Regarding this clone: The likely explanation is a read error, given a far larger clone one base away. The V call is TRBV28, the J call TRBJ2-7, with D possibly TRBD2 on 6 matching bases. V was shortened by 8 bases and J by 4 bases, with 12 bases between the two germline ends. Germline lookup yields CDR1 MDHEN and CDR2 SYDVKM. The CDR3 runs 12 residues. Here the CDR3 reads CASCQTRYEQYF. DNA for the CDR3: TGTGCCAGCTGTCAGACTAGGTACGAGCAGTACTTC.

A word on this clone: It is likely a read error: a sequence one base away is far more abundant. Additional DNA sequences in this sample encode the identical CDR3. This chain uses TRBV7-2 with TRBJ2-5, with D possibly matching TRBD1 (5 bases). Germline V lookup: CDR1 SGHTA, CDR2 FQGNSA. This CDR3 is 14 amino acids long. CDR3 sequence reads: CASSLGQGLETQYF. The DNA for the CDR3 is TGCGCCAGCAGCTTAGGGCAGGGATTGGAGACCCAGTACTTC.

V and J are TRBV29-1 and TRBJ2-7; maybe TRBD2 (6 bases). V was cut by 1 base and J by 7 bases, with 14 bases left in between. Germline CDR1 is SQVTM and CDR2 is ANQGSEA. The CDR3 consists of 13 residues. The DNA of the CDR3 is TGCAGCGTTGAAGTGGGAGCGGGCGGTGAGCAGTACTTC. This translates into CSVEVGAGGEQYF.

V usage is TRBV2 and J usage is TRBJ1-1; D may be TRBD1 (6 bases). This CDR3 contains 14 residues. V was cut by 7 bases and J by 2 bases, with 14 bases left in between. The germline gives CDR1 SNHLY, CDR2 FYNNEI. CDR3 sequence reads: CASNTGTLNTEAFF. CDR3 DNA sequence: TGTGCCAGCAATACCGGGACACTAAACACTGAAGCTTTCTTT.

Concerning this clone itself: This clone may be a read error of a much larger clone one base away. V usage is TRBV5-6 and J usage is TRBJ1-1, with 9 positions matching TRBD1. CDR1 is SGHDT, CDR2 YYEEEE, per germline. The CDR3 runs 18 residues. The CDR3 protein is CAGSLRYGIWDRDPEAFF. Written as DNA, the CDR3 is TGTGCCGGCAGCTTGCGATACGGAATATGGGACAGGGACCCTGAAGCTTTCTTT.

A remark on this clone: One base separates it from a far larger clone, so it is likely a read error. The V gene is TRBV9, the J gene TRBJ2-7; 9 nucleotides agree with TRBD2. This CDR3 has 14 amino acids. Losses at the gene ends were 5 bases for V and 5 bases for J; bases not matched to a gene: 8. Germline assignment: CDR1 SGDLS and CDR2 YYNGEE. The CDR3 is CASRPPAGGHEQYF. CDR3 nucleotides: TGTGCCAGCAGGCCGCCGGCGGGAGGGCACGAGCAGTACTTC.

This chain links TRBV2 with TRBJ2-7, with unresolved D. There are 15 residues in the CDR3. The germline V and J ends were trimmed by 4 bases and 5 bases, with 18 bases remaining between them. Germline V lookup: CDR1 SNHLY, CDR2 FYNNEI. The CDR3 DNA follows: TGTGCCAGCAGTGTTCGCTCCCGCTCTGCCCACGAGCAGTACTTC. Translated, it gives CASSVRSRSAHEQYF.

The chain is built from TRBV6-6 and TRBJ1-2; D is uncertain. Germline loops: CDR1 MNHNY, CDR2 SVGAGI (reference sequence). CDR3 size: 12 residues. Trimming cost V 5 bases and J 4 bases, with 8 bases left between them. The CDR3: CASSNLGYGYTF. The CDR3 coding sequence is TGTGCCAGCAGTAACCTAGGCTATGGCTACACCTTC.

The chain uses TRBV21-1 and TRBJ2-7; the DNA was not used to check the table's D call, TRBD1. TRBV21-1 is given as a pseudogene. The CDR3 extends over 13 amino acids. In DNA form, the CDR3 reads TGTGCCAGCACCACGACAGGGGACCACGAGCAGTACTTC. Residues: CASTTTGDHEQYF.

This sequence joins TRBV5-1 and TRBJ2-6; 8 bases agree with TRBD1. This CDR3 is built from 17 residues. Per the germline V gene, CDR1 is SGHRS and CDR2 is YFSETQ. The ends lost 4 bases at V and 0 bases at J; junction bases unmatched: 6. CDR3 residues: CASSLTTGDSGANVLTF. CDR3 sequence (DNA): TGCGCCAGCAGCCTGACGACAGGGGACTCTGGGGCCAACGTCCTGACTTTC.

The chain couples TRBV30 to TRBJ1-1; no clear D gene. This CDR3 spans 13 amino acids. CDR1 and CDR2 (germline): GTSNPN, SVGIG (reference sequence). Trimming took off 1 base at V and 1 base at J, with 7 bases between the two ends. CDR3 residues: CAWSEFSNTEAFF. The CDR3 nucleotides read TGTGCCTGGAGTGAGTTCTCGAACACTGAAGCTTTCTTT.

The sample holds one count of this clone. The chain links TRBV5-6 to TRBJ1-2; TRBD1 is a possible D gene (5 bases). Germline-derived CDR1 and CDR2 are SGHDT and YYEEEE. Trimming left V 4 bases short and J 4 bases short, with 17 bases between. The CDR3 contains 15 residues. The CDR3 coding sequence is TGTGCCAGCAGCCACGACAGAGTATCTACCTATGGCTACACCTTC. This translates into CASSHDRVSTYGYTF. The entire variable domain, with the rest obtained from reference TRBV5-6 and TRBJ1-2, is as follows: DAGVTQSPTHLIKTRGQQVTLRCSPKSGHDTVSWYQQALGQGPQFIFQYYEEEERQRGNFPDRFSGHQFPNYSSELNVNALLLGDSALYLCASSHDRVSTYGYTFGSGTRLTVV.